This T cell receptor (beta chain) was sequenced for a study of T-cell memory formation after mild COVID-19. Study-wide context: Among the donors, TCR clusters were largely specific to each donor. Findings of the study overall: CD4+ bias marked clones expanding day 15 to 37, unlike balanced contracting clones. Contracting clones localized mainly to CM and EM when CD4+ and mainly to EMRA when CD8+.

In regard to this clonotype: Its matching antigen is unknown.

The V gene end was trimmed by 4 bases and the J gene end by 5 bases; junction bases not matched to a gene: 14. Germline V gene sequence: CDR1 SGHRS, CDR2 YFSETQ. The CDR3 has 19 amino acids. UMIs and sample barcodes were carried by the TCR alpha and TCR beta cDNA libraries that 5'RACE produced using constant-segment primers. TCRdb re-called the 5' RACE reads through MiXCR, storing one row per CDR3 protein. Here the sample spans about 110,000 distinct CDR3 sequences, about 18% being singletons. The TCR was taken from a man younger than 35 who had mild COVID-19 (a few samples of this study predate the infection). Cell type and time point are not known. The sequencing sample was made of PBMCs or a T cell subset sorted from them (not recorded which). The V call is TRBV5-1, the J call TRBJ2-1, with TRBD2 identical over 14 bases. The CDR3 reads CASSLGAPGLAGGDNEQFF. In DNA, the CDR3 is TGCGCCAGCAGCCTGGGGGCTCCCGGACTAGCGGGGGGAGACAATGAGCAGTTCTTC.